What follows are 24 T cell receptor beta chains derived from one specimen sequenced in a study of T cells in Graves' hyperthyroidism and ophthalmopathy. Authors of the study amplified TCR beta CDR3 regions from RNA transcripts. Initially, a first-round RT-PCR of the TCR CDR3 employed the HTBI primer set. TCRdb re-derived calls from the multiplex PCR reads in MiXCR, one entry per CDR3 protein. The table lists approximately 320,000 distinct CDR3 sequences, around 17% of them singletons. Sequenced material: blood. The receptors derive from a man aged 30 to 39 with Graves' hyperthyroidism.

The rearrangement joins TRBV25-1 to TRBJ2-1; 9 nucleotides agree with TRBD1. The CDR3 runs 14 residues. Germline CDR1 MGHDK, CDR2 SYGVNS. Germline trimming cut 4 bases from V and 10 bases from J; bases unmatched to any gene: 8. CDR3 coding DNA: TGTGCCAGCAGTGTGGGACAGGGTGGCTACGAGCAGTTCTTC. Translated: CASSVGQGGYEQFF.

The chain is built from TRBV28 and TRBJ1-2; 9 nucleotides align to TRBD1. CDR3 size: 16 residues. Germline V gene data show CDR1 as MDHEN and CDR2 as SYDVKM. V was pared by 5 bases and J by 5 bases, with 12 bases of the junction left unmatched. Written as DNA, the CDR3 is TGTGCCAGCAGTCCTCTTTCTCCACAGGGGGCGTATGGCTACACCTTC. This encodes CASSPLSPQGAYGYTF.

The table lists this clonotype with a few counts. Since a much larger clone is just one base distant, this may be a read error. The J gene is TRBJ2-7, the V gene TRBV2; D is perhaps TRBD1 (5 bases). This CDR3 comprises 11 residues. Germline assignment: CDR1 SNHLY and CDR2 FYNNEI. In DNA form, the CDR3 reads TGTGCCAGCCCCAGGGCCTACGAGCAGCACTTC. Translated, it gives CASPRAYEQHF.

This clonotype has at least ten counts. The V and J genes are TRBV6-1 and TRBJ2-5; 7 bases are shared with TRBD1. With 6 bases clipped from V and 3 bases from J, the junction kept 7 bases outside the gene matches. The CDR3 runs to 14 residues. Per germline, CDR1 MNHNS and CDR2 SASEGT. Here the CDR3 reads CASRAIDREETQYF. The DNA of the CDR3 is TGTGCCAGCAGAGCCATTGACAGGGAAGAGACCCAGTACTTC.

The sample holds a few counts of this clonotype. The genes are TRBV20-1 and TRBJ2-7, with a weak D call TRBD2 (6 bases). Deletions cut 5 bases from V and 2 bases from J, with 22 bases between. Germline V gives CDR1 DFQATT, CDR2 SNEGSKA (reference sequence). The CDR3 sequence is 16 residues long. The CDR3: CSAGKFAAGRTYEQYF. Here the CDR3 DNA reads TGCAGTGCTGGGAAGTTCGCAGCGGGTAGAACCTACGAGCAGTACTTC.

This clonotype occurred many times. The rearrangement joins TRBV29-1 to TRBJ2-1, with 7 bases identical to TRBD2. The V gene end was trimmed by 4 bases and the J gene end by 9 bases; junction bases not matched to a gene: 12. The CDR3 loop spans 14 amino acids. Germline loops: CDR1 SQVTM, CDR2 ANQGSEA. The CDR3 sequence: CSVAHGSSGGEQFF. The DNA for the CDR3 is TGCAGCGTTGCCCACGGTTCTAGCGGTGGTGAGCAGTTCTTC.

Notes on this clonotype: This sequence may be a read error, since a much larger clone differs from it by one base. The chain uses TRBV28 and TRBJ2-2; TRBD1 agrees at 10 bases. CDR1 and CDR2 (germline): MDHEN, SYDVKM. The CDR3 consists of 18 residues. The chain's CDR3 is CASSPLFGTGASTEELFF. CDR3 in DNA: TGTGCCAGCAGTCCTCTTTTTGGGACAGGGGCATCTACCGAGGAGCTGTTTTTT.

The rearrangement uses TRBV20-1 and TRBJ1-2, with D tentatively TRBD1 (6 bases). V lost 1 base to trimming and J lost 4 bases, with 16 bases between them. CDR3 length: 15 residues. Germline-derived CDR1 and CDR2 are DFQATT and SNEGSKA (reference sequence). CDR3 loop: CSARVSQGWVYGYTF. The CDR3 bases are TGCAGTGCTAGAGTTTCCCAGGGGTGGGTCTATGGCTACACCTTC.

The V call is TRBV6-2 or TRBV6-3, the J call TRBJ1-2; TRBD1 matches 9 bases. V gave up 7 bases and J gave up 6 bases; unmatched junction bases: 6. The CDR3 has 13 amino acids. The germline gives CDR1 MNHEY, CDR2 SVGEGT. In DNA, the CDR3 is TGTGCCAGCACGGGACAGGGAATAGATGGCTACACCTTC. Its translation: CASTGQGIDGYTF.

This clonotype was found a few times. This may come from a read error, since a much larger clone is one base off. The chain uses TRBV30 and TRBJ1-2, with D hard to call. The CDR3 contains 9 residues. The V gene's germline CDR1 is GTSNPN and CDR2 SVGIG (reference sequence). CDR3 in DNA: TGTAGCTTTAAGGTGTGCTACACCTTC. Its protein product is CSFKVCYTF.

This clonotype was observed many times. The CDR3 sequence: CASSFSGPSQPQHF. CDR3 sequence (DNA): TGTGCCAGCAGTTTTTCAGGGCCGAGTCAGCCCCAGCATTTT. V gene TRBV12-3 or TRBV12-4 combines with J gene TRBJ1-5, with a tentative D call TRBD1 (5 bases). The CDR3 is 14 residues long. Trimming pared 3 bases from V and 6 bases from J, leaving 12 bases between.

This clonotype was counted ten times or more. V usage is TRBV11-3 and J usage is TRBJ1-6, with D uncertain. The CDR3 loop spans 15 amino acids. Germline assignment: CDR1 SGHNT and CDR2 YENEEA. Trimming stripped 5 bases from V and 4 bases from J, with 12 bases between. The CDR3 region has the DNA TGTGCCAGCAGCCGATCGGACGGTTATAATTCACCCCTCCACTTT. Translating it yields CASSRSDGYNSPLHF.

Regarding this clonotype: An end of the junction does not agree with germline; a read error may underlie this. The rearrangement uses TRBV7-3 and TRBJ1-5; tentative D call: TRBD1 (5 bases). Looked up from germline, CDR1 is SGHTA and CDR2 is FQGTGA. This CDR3 spans 13 amino acids. The CDR3 region is CASSLDLSGPQHF. As DNA, the CDR3 is TGTGCCAGCAGCCTAGATCTGTCGGGGCCCCAACATTTT. The full variable domain, in which reference TRBV7-3 and TRBJ1-5 provide the parts outside the CDR3, is GAGVSQTPSNKVTEKGKYVELRCDPISGHTALYWYRQSLGQGPEFLIYFQGTGAADDSGLPNDRFFAVRPEGSVSTLKIQRTERGDSAVYLCASSLDLSGPQHFGDGTRLSIL.

This clonotype has only a few counts. The chain has TRBV7-6 and TRBJ1-1; D call uncertain. The CDR3 runs 13 residues. Trimming took 6 bases from V and 3 from J, leaving 11 bases between them. The germline V gene has CDR1 SGHVS and CDR2 FNYEAQ. The chain's CDR3 is CASRPSMDTEAFF. DNA for the CDR3: TGTGCCAGCAGACCGAGTATGGACACTGAAGCTTTCTTT.

There are many counts of this clonotype. The rearrangement links TRBV20-1 to TRBJ2-7; 7 nucleotides align to TRBD2. This CDR3 is 13 amino acids long. Germline CDR1 reads DFQATT; CDR2 reads SNEGSKA (reference sequence). Losses at the gene ends were 0 bases for V and 1 base for J; bases not matched to a gene: 0. The chain's CDR3 is CSARELASYEQYF. In nucleotides, the CDR3 is TGCAGTGCTAGAGAACTAGCGTCCTACGAGCAGTACTTC.

This clonotype showed up many times. CDR3 amino acids: CASSDPAGNTEAFF. The DNA of the CDR3 is TGTGCCAGCAGTGACCCAGCAGGGAACACTGAAGCTTTCTTT. The V call is TRBV6-1, the J call TRBJ1-1; D is undetermined. This CDR3 region has 14 residues. Between the trimmed V and J ends, which lost 3 bases and 1 base, there was a span of 9 bases. CDR1 MNHNS and CDR2 SASEGT come from the germline V gene.

This clonotype was seen many times. This chain joins TRBV11-2 and TRBJ2-7; 16 bases line up with TRBD2. The CDR3 runs 17 residues. The J segment lost 0 bases and the V segment lost 3 bases, leaving 2 bases of the junction unmatched. Germline assignment: CDR1 SGHAT and CDR2 FQNNGV. CDR3 sequence (DNA): TGTGCCAGCAGCTTGGGACTAGCGGGAGGGATCTCCTACGAGCAGTACTTC. Encoded protein: CASSLGLAGGISYEQYF.

This clonotype has a count of ten or more. V usage is TRBV11-3 and J usage is TRBJ1-2; TRBD1 might be the D (5 bases). V dropped 8 bases and J dropped 4 bases, with 14 bases sitting between them. CDR3 length equals 13 residues. Looked up from germline, CDR1 is SGHNT and CDR2 is YENEEA. CDR3 sequence (DNA): TGTGCCAGCCGACAGACCGCAAGCTATGGCTACACCTTC. Translation: CASRQTASYGYTF.

This clonotype was seen at least ten times. The genes are TRBV27 and TRBJ2-3, with D perhaps given as TRBD1 or TRBD2 (5 bases each). V was clipped by 3 bases and J by 0 bases, with 16 bases between them. There are 17 residues in the CDR3. Germline-derived CDR1 and CDR2 are MNHEY and SMNVEV (reference sequence). The CDR3 loop reads CASSLGNRDGSTDTQYF. CDR3 in DNA: TGTGCCAGCAGTTTGGGGAACCGGGACGGAAGCACAGATACGCAGTATTTT.

The rearrangement links TRBV15 to TRBJ2-1; TRBD2 aligns across 7 bases. Trimming at V came to 6 bases and at J to 9 bases, leaving 11 bases not matched to a gene. This CDR3 is 14 amino acids long. Germline V lookup: CDR1 LNHNV, CDR2 YYDKDF (reference sequence). The CDR3 spells CATRGRGGAGEQFF. DNA of the CDR3: TGTGCCACCAGGGGGAGGGGAGGGGCGGGTGAGCAGTTCTTC.

This clonotype was found many times. The chain has TRBV5-6 and TRBJ2-1; D call uncertain. This CDR3 comprises 11 residues. CDR1 SGHDT and CDR2 YYEEEE come from the germline V gene. V was shortened by 2 bases and J by 8 bases, with 5 bases between the two germline ends. As DNA, the CDR3 is TGTGCCAGCAGCTTCTTGTATGAGCAGTTCTTC. As protein: CASSFLYEQFF.

This clonotype has a count of ten or more. The chain couples TRBV20-1 to TRBJ2-3; TRBD2 might be the D (5 bases). Deletions cut 6 bases from V and 1 base from J, with 17 bases between. Germline V gene lookup returns CDR1 DFQATT and CDR2 SNEGSKA (reference sequence). The CDR3 is made up of 15 amino acids. CDR3 protein: CSAEDMTIGTDTQYF. The CDR3 region has the DNA TGCAGTGCGGAAGATATGACTATAGGCACAGATACGCAGTATTTT.

This clonotype was detected many times. The rearrangement joins TRBV5-5 to TRBJ2-1; D is tentatively TRBD1 or TRBD2 (6 bases each). Germline V CDR1 and CDR2: SGHKS, YYEKEE (reference sequence). This CDR3 has 15 residues. The V end lost 4 bases, the J end lost 6 bases, and 17 bases lay between the germline ends. CDR3 in amino acids: CASSRSGQGINEQFF. Here the CDR3 DNA reads TGTGCCAGCAGCCGGAGCGGGCAGGGGATCAATGAGCAGTTCTTC.

Here the CDR3 DNA reads TGTGCCAGCAGCCTACAGGGGGTCCCGTACGAGCAGTACTTC. Its protein product is CASSLQGVPYEQYF. The chain employs TRBV7-2 and TRBJ2-7; 8 bases are a match to TRBD1. Germline lookup yields CDR1 SGHTA and CDR2 FQGNSA. The CDR3 runs to 14 residues. The V and J ends lost 5 bases and 4 bases, in that order; junction bases with no gene match: 7.